The source of this T cell receptor (beta chain) is a study of CD8 T cells in ankylosing spondylitis. Broader study findings: The authors reported significant enrichment of disease-linked clones in matched ankylosing spondylitis synovial fluid. Within peripheral blood, clones linked to disease were CD8+ and relatively rare.

TCR beta libraries were made by quantitative 5'-RACE with molecular barcodes. MiXCR, run by TCRdb on the 5' RACE reads, gives a single entry per CDR3 protein. Of under 7,000 distinct CDR3 sequences listed, around 1.9% are singletons. This clonotype counts as medium-sized. Its antigen is unidentified. This CDR3 has 15 residues. V lost 0 bases to trimming and J lost 4 bases, with 13 bases between them. The germline V gene encodes CDR1 SGDLS and CDR2 YYNGEE. The chain joins TRBV9 to TRBJ2-5; weak D call: TRBD2 (6 bases). The sequencing input was blood, either unsorted or a sorted T cell fraction (not recorded which). This TCR was sampled from a male donor with ankylosing spondylitis or in good health (not recorded which). CDR3 in DNA: TGTGCCAGCAGCGTAGTTGGGGGAGCGGGAGAGACCCAGTACTTC. Its protein is CASSVVGGAGETQYF.